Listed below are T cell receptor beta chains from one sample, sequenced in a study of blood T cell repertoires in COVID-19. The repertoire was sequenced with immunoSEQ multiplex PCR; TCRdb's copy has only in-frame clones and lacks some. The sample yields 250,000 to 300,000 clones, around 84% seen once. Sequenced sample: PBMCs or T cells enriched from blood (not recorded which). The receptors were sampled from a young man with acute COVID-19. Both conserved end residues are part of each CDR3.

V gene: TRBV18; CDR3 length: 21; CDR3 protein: CASSPLSPASNSGGTRDTQYF
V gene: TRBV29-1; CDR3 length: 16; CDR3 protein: CSVVRQGLRGTGELFF
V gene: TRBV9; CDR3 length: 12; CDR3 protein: CASSPDIHGYTF
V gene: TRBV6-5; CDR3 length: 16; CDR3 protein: CASSYSSSGNTGELFF
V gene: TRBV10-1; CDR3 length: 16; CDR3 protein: CASSSGTSGGQETQYF
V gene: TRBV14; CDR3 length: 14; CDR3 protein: CASSTDRARGGYTF
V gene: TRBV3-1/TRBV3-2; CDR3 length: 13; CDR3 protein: CASSPRQGTEAFF
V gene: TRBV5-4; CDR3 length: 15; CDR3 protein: CASRLRGQGFGKLFF
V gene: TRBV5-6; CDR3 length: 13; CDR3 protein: CASSLASVTEAFF
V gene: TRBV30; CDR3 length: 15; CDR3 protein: CAWSRLAVYTDTQYF
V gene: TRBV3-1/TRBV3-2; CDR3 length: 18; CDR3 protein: CASSQNLGQGRSGNTIYF
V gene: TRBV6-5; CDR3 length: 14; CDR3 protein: CATGTGVTTGELFF
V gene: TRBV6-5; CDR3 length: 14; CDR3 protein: CASQPPQDNQPQHF
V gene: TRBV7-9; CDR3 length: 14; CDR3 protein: CASSLAGSYNEQFF
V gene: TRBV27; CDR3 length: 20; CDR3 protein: CASSLSGTGASLPNTGELFF
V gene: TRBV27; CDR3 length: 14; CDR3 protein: CASRSGGSYNEQFF
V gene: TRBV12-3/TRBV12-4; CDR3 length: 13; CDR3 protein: CASSLRAGYGYTF
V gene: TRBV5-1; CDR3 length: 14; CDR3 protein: CASRTPGTETEAFF
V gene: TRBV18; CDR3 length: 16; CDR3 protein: CASSPQKGQATDTQYF
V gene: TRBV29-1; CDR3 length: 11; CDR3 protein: CSAAGDYGYTF
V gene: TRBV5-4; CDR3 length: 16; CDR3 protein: CASSSPLGGIYNEQFF
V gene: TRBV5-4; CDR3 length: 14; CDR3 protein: CASSLAPGGTEAFF
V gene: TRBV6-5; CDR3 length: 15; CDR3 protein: CASRNEDRTWDGYTF
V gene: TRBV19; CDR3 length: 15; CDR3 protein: CATSPGVGKTDTQYF
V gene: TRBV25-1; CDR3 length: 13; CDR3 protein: CASSGLHDETQYF
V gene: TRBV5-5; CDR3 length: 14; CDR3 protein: CASSAQQGIPLTFF
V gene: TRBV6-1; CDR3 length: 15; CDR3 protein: CASSEKNEGATEAFF
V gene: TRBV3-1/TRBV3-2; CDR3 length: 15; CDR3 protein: CASSQGRRQGDEQFF
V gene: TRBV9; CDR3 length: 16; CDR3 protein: CASSPRPTRGPDTQYF
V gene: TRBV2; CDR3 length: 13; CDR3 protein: CASILGETDTQYF
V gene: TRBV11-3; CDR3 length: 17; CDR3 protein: CASSFGVTSGYQETQYF
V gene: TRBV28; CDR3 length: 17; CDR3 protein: CASSPPPSAGVGNEQFF
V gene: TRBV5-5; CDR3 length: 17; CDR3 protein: CASSTRTGAGGNSPLHF
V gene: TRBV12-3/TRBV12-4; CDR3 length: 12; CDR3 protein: CASSGVSDTIYF
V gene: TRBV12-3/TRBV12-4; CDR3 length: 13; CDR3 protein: CASSLPPLRAQYF
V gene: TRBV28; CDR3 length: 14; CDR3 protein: CASRLADGTDTQYF
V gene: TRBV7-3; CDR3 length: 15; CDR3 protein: CASSLLGGRYNEQFF
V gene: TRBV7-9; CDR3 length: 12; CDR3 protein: CASRQTGNTIYF
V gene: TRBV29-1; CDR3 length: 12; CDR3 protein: CSVDRGLHGYTF
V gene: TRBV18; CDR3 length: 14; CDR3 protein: CASSPQGAGQPQHF
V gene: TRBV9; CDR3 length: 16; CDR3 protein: CASSAGPDPRGSPLHF